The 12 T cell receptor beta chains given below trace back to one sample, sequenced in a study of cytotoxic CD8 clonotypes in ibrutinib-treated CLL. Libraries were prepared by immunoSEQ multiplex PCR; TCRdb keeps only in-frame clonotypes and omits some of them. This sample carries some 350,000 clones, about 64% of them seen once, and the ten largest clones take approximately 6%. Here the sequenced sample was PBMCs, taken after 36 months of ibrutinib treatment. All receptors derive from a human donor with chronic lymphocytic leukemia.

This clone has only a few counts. DNA for the CDR3: TGTGCCAGCAGTTACTCGACCGGGAACTCCTACGAGCAGTACTTC. Amino acids: CASSYSTGNSYEQYF. V is TRBV6-6 and J is TRBJ2-7; D perhaps matches TRBD2 (5 bases). This CDR3 is built from 15 residues. Trimming removed 0 bases at V and 0 bases at J, with 9 bases between. CDR1 and CDR2 (germline): MNHNY, SVGAGI (reference sequence).

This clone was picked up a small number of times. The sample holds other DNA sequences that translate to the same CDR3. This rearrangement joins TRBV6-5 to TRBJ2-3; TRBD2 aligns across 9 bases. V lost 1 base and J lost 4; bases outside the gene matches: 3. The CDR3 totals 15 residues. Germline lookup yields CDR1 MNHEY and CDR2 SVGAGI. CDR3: CASSYWGLAADTQYF. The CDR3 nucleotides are TGTGCCAGCAGTTACTGGGGACTAGCAGCAGATACGCAGTATTTT.

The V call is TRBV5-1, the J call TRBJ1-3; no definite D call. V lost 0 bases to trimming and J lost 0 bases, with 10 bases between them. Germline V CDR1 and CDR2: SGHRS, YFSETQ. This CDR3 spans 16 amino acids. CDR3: CASSLVSRHSGNTIYF. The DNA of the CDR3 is TGCGCCAGCAGCTTGGTTAGCCGGCACTCTGGAAACACCATATATTTT. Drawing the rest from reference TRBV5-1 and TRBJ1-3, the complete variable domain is KAGVTQTPRYLIKTRGQQVTLSCSPISGHRSVSWYQQTPGQGLQFLFEYFSETQRNKGNFPGRFSGRQFSNSRSEMNVSTLELGDSALYLCASSLVSRHSGNTIYFGEGSWLTVV.

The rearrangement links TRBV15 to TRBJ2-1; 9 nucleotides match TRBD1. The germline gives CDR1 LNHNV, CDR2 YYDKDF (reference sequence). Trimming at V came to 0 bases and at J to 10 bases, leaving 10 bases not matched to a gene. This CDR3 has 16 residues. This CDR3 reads CATSREIGQGHREQFF. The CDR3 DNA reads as TGTGCCACCAGCAGAGAGATTGGACAGGGGCATCGGGAGCAGTTCTTC.

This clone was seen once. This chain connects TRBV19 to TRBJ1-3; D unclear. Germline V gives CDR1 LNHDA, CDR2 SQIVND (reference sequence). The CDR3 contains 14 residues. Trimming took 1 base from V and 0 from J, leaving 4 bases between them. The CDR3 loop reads CASSIVDSGNTIYF. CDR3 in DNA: TGTGCCAGTAGTATAGTGGACTCTGGAAACACCATATATTTT.

The CDR3: CASSPRGVDGYTF. CDR3 sequence (DNA): TGTGCCAGCAGTCCCCGCGGGGTGGATGGCTACACCTTC. The rearrangement uses TRBV6-1 and TRBJ1-2; D unresolved. The germline V gene encodes CDR1 MNHNS and CDR2 SASEGT. This CDR3 is built from 13 residues. V was trimmed by 5 bases and J by 6 bases, leaving 13 bases between them.

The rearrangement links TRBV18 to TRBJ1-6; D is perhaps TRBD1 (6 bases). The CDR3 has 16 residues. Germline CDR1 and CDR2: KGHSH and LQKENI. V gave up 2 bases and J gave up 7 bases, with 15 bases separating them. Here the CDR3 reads CASSPYPTGPNSPLHF. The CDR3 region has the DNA TGTGCCAGCTCACCATACCCAACAGGGCCAAATTCACCCCTCCACTTT.

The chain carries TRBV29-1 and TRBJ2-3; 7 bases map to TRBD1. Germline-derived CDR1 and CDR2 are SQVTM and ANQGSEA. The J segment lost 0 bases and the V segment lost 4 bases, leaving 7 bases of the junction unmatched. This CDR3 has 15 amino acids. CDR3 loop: CSVVGGQESTDTQYF. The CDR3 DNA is TGCAGCGTTGTGGGCGGACAGGAGAGCACAGATACGCAGTATTTT.

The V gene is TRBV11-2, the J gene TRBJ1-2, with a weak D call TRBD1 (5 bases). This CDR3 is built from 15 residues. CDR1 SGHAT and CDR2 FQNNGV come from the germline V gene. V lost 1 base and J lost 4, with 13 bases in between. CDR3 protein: CASSLGTMNFYGYTF. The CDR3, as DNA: TGTGCCAGCAGCTTAGGGACAATGAACTTCTATGGCTACACCTTC.

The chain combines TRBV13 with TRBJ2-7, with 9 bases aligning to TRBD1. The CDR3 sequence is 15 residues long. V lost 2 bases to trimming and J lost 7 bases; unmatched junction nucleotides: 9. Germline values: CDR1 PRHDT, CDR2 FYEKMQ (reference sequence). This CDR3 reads CASSLKGDRAKEQYF. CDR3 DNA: TGTGCCAGCAGCTTAAAAGGGGACAGGGCAAAAGAGCAGTACTTC.

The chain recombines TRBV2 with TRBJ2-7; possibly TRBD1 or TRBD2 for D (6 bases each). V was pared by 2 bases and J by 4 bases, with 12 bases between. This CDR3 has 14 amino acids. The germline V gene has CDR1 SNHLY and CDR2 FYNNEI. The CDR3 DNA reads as TGTGCCAGCAGTGAACAGGAGGGGGGATACGAGCAGTACTTC. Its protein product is CASSEQEGGYEQYF.

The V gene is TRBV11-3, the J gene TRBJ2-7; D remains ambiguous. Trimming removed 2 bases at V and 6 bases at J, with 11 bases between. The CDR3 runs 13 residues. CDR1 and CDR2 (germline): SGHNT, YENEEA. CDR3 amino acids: CASSLLMGSEQYF. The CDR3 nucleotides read TGTGCCAGCAGCTTATTAATGGGAAGCGAGCAGTACTTC.